This TCR beta chain was sequenced during a study of blood T cells in healthy people across ages. CDR1 and CDR2 (germline): SGHDT, YYEEEE. Trimming removed 5 bases from V and 2 bases from J; junction bases left unmatched: 3. The CDR3 is 14 residues long. It was with a sample-barcoded 5' primer and a J-beta primer mix that a second PCR of about 6 to 12 cycles was run. From each sample, at least 2.5 million paired-end reads containing CDR3 were obtained. One entry per CDR3 protein, called by TCRdb with MiXCR from the 5' RACE reads. The sample records around 1.7 million distinct CDR3 sequences, roughly 28% being singletons.

The receptor was isolated from a woman in her 30s in good health. Sequences were obtained from blood. The V call is TRBV5-6, the J call TRBJ1-2, with TRBD1 matching over 10 bases. CDR3 residues: CASSTGQGNYGYTF. The CDR3 nucleotides are TGTGCCAGCAGTACGGGACAGGGGAACTATGGCTACACCTTC.